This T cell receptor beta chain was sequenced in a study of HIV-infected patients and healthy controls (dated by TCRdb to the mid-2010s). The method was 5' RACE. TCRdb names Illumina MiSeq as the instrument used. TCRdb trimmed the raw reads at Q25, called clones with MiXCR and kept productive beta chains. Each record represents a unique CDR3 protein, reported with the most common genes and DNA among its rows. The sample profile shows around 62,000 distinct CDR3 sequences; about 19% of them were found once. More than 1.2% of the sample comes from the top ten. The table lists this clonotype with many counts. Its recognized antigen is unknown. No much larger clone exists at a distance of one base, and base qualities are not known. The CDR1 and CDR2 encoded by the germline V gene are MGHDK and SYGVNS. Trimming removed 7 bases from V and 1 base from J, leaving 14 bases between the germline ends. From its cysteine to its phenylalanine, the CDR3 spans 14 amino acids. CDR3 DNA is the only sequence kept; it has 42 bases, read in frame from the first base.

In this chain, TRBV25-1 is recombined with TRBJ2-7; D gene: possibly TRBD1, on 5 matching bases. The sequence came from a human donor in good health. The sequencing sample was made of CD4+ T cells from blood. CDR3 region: CASTGRGQSYEQYF. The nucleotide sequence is TGTGCCAGCACTGGAAGGGGCCAATCCTACGAGCAGTACTTC.